This TCR beta chain was identified during a study of cytomegalovirus exposure and HLA in healthy donors. The PCR contained 60 Vbeta and 13 Jbeta primers. TCRdb's copy holds only in-frame clones and misses some; the assay was immunoSEQ multiplex PCR. The sample records about 55,000 clones, 65% to 80% being singletons. The CDR3 has 16 amino acids. The V gene's germline CDR1 is SGHAT and CDR2 FQNNGV. V lost 4 bases and J lost 0, with 16 bases in between. The receptor comes from a man in his forties in good health and CMV-seropositive. Material: PBMCs. This chain joins TRBV11-2 and TRBJ2-7; D is unclear. CDR3 in amino acids: CASSYSGGFGSYEQYF. For the CDR3, the DNA is TGTGCCAGCAGCTATTCGGGTGGGTTCGGCTCCTACGAGCAGTACTTC.